These T cell receptor beta chains were read from a single sample in a study of T cell responses to AZD1222 COVID-19 vaccine. The repertoire was sequenced with immunoSEQ multiplex PCR; TCRdb's copy has only in-frame clones and lacks some. The sample holds around 120,000 clones; 75% to 85% are singletons and the top ten take about 25%. Sample: peripheral blood, taken 28 days after the second AZD1222 dose. Every receptor here comes from an adult who received the AZD1222 COVID-19 vaccine. CDR3s include the opening cysteine and the closing phenylalanine or tryptophan. Fields, in order: CDR3 protein, V gene.

CDR3 protein: CASSLGGPTDTQYF
V gene: TRBV11-3

CDR3 protein: CASSVGEGKNIQYF
V gene: TRBV9

CDR3 protein: CASSLTGGRYNEQFF
V gene: TRBV7-2

CDR3 protein: CASSLVRTGLSTDTQYF
V gene: TRBV7-2

CDR3 protein: CASSEGEDTQYF
V gene: TRBV2

CDR3 protein: CASSRGQGNYGYTF
V gene: TRBV6-5

CDR3 protein: CASSLVFTVTGNSPLHF
V gene: TRBV11-2

CDR3 protein: CASSQDPRTVTF
V gene: TRBV14

CDR3 protein: CASSLGRNGNTIYF
V gene: TRBV5-6

CDR3 protein: CASTLTPGQGTRDGYTF
V gene: TRBV28

CDR3 protein: CASSSTGGRTEAFF
V gene: TRBV6-2/TRBV6-3

CDR3 protein: CASSRTEYGYTF
V gene: TRBV5-6

CDR3 protein: CSVGTALNYGYTF
V gene: TRBV29-1

CDR3 protein: CASSPTGFSTDTQYF
V gene: TRBV4-3

CDR3 protein: CASSQDGTGPSGYTF
V gene: TRBV4-3

CDR3 protein: CASSQRDYGYTF
V gene: TRBV5-6

CDR3 protein: CASSQDSTQPQHF
V gene: TRBV3-1/TRBV3-2

CDR3 protein: CASGLSGTSGEKLFF
V gene: TRBV5-1

CDR3 protein: CASSQDRGYTEAFF
V gene: TRBV4-3

CDR3 protein: CASSTTGGYEQYF
V gene: TRBV11-2

CDR3 protein: CAWSVSQKAFF
V gene: TRBV30

CDR3 protein: CASSSSTDTQYF
V gene: TRBV14

CDR3 protein: CASSVATRGGSDTQYF
V gene: TRBV9

CDR3 protein: CASSVARDSPYEQYF
V gene: TRBV9

CDR3 protein: CASSRGGGTEAFF
V gene: TRBV27

CDR3 protein: CASSYRRNSNQPQHF
V gene: TRBV6-5

CDR3 protein: CASSKEGLFPEAFF
V gene: TRBV6-5

CDR3 protein: CASSQERGRGEQFF
V gene: TRBV14

CDR3 protein: CASSKSHPTYNEQFF
V gene: TRBV4-1

CDR3 protein: CASSQDLGETGVWNEQFF
V gene: TRBV4-3

CDR3 protein: CASSFGDSYEQQYF
V gene: TRBV7-2

CDR3 protein: CASTLGLAGGNEQFF
V gene: TRBV3-1/TRBV3-2

CDR3 protein: CASSQDRVGGYTF
V gene: TRBV3-1/TRBV3-2

CDR3 protein: CASSSTLPNQPQHF
V gene: TRBV6-2/TRBV6-3

CDR3 protein: CASSTGGWGPNTEAFF
V gene: TRBV27

CDR3 protein: CASRVHRDTEAFF
V gene: TRBV6-5

CDR3 protein: CASSLSEGNEQYF
V gene: TRBV27

CDR3 protein: CASGGTGLPYEQYF
V gene: TRBV13

CDR3 protein: CASSQDLGQLYEQYF
V gene: TRBV4-3

CDR3 protein: CASSYNRETQYF
V gene: TRBV5-1

CDR3 protein: CASGRVIGNQPQHF
V gene: TRBV28

CDR3 protein: CASSVRSNQPQHF
V gene: TRBV5-1

CDR3 protein: CAWSGGDNEQFF
V gene: TRBV30

CDR3 protein: CASSEDRTTTDEQFF
V gene: TRBV2

CDR3 protein: CASTTPSRPTGELFF
V gene: TRBV5-6

CDR3 protein: CASSWVGDGYTF
V gene: TRBV9

CDR3 protein: CASSPGAGTVYEQYF
V gene: TRBV4-3

CDR3 protein: CAWSVQGEKLFF
V gene: TRBV30

CDR3 protein: CASSRPGTGNSPLHF
V gene: TRBV6-6

CDR3 protein: CASSHLGMTEGQPQHF
V gene: TRBV27

CDR3 protein: CASSYGTGVEAFF
V gene: TRBV6-6